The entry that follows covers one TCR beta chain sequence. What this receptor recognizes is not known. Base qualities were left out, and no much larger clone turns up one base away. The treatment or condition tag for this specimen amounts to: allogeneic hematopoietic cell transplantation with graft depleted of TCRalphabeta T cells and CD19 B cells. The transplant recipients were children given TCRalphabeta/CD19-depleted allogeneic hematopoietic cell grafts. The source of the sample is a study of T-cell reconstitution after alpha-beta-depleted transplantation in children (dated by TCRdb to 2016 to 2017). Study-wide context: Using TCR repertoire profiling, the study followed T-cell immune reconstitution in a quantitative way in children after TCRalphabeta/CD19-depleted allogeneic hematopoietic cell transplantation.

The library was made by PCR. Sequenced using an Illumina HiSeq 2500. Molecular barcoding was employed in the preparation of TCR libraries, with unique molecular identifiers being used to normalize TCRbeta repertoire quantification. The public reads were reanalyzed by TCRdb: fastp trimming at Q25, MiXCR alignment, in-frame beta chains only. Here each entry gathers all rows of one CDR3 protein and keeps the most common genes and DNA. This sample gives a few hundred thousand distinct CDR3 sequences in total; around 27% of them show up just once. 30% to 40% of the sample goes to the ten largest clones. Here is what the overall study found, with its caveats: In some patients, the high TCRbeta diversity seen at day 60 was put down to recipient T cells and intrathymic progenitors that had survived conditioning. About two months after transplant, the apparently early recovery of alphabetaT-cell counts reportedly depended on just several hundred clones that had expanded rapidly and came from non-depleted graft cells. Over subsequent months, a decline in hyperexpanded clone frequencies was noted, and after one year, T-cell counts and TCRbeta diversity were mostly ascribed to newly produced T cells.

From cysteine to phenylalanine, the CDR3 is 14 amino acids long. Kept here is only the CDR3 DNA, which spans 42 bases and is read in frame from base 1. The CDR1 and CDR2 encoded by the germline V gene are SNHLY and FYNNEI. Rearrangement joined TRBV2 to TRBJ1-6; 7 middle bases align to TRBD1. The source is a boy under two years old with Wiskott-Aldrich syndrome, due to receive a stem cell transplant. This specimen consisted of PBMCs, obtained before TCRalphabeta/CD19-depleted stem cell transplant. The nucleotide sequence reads TGTGCGACCGGGACAGTGAGGTCCAATTCACCCCTCCACTTT. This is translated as CATGTVRSNSPLHF.